What follows are 25 T cell receptor beta chains derived from one specimen sequenced in a study of early T cells in non-severe SARS-CoV-2 infection. TCRdb ran MiXCR on the 5' RACE reads and lists one entry per CDR3 protein. Among 25,000 to 40,000 distinct CDR3 sequences listed, roughly 5.2% were seen once. Sequencing input: whole blood. All receptors come from an adult who was a healthcare worker with PCR-confirmed SARS-CoV-2 infection or an uninfected control (not recorded which).

This clonotype has at least ten counts. The chain has TRBV25-1 and TRBJ2-5; no firm D call. The CDR3 sequence is 14 residues long. Germline CDR1 and CDR2: MGHDK and SYGVNS. With 5 bases removed from V and 1 base from J, the gap between germline ends came to 11 bases. CDR3 DNA sequence: TGTGCCAGCAGTAGCGTAACAATCCAAGAGACCCAGTACTTC. It specifies CASSSVTIQETQYF.

This clonotype was observed at least ten times. J is TRBJ2-6 and V is TRBV2; possible D gene TRBD1, 5 bases. CDR1 and CDR2 from the germline V gene are SNHLY and FYNNEI. The CDR3 totals 15 residues. V lost 9 bases and J 0 bases, leaving 12 bases between the germline ends. The CDR3 is CASRDSSSGANVLTF. DNA for the CDR3: TGTGCCAGTAGAGACAGTAGCTCTGGGGCCAACGTCCTGACTTTC.

This clonotype has a handful of counts. The chain couples TRBV27 to TRBJ2-3; weak D call: TRBD1 (6 bases). From germline, CDR1 is MNHEY and CDR2 SMNVEV (reference sequence). V shed 7 bases and J shed 1 base, with 12 bases lying between them. The CDR3 runs 14 residues. CDR3 nucleotides: TGTGCCAGCAAAGGGCCAGGGGGCACAGATACGCAGTATTTT. Translated: CASKGPGGTDTQYF.

This clonotype appeared a few times. This chain uses TRBV6-4 with TRBJ2-1; possibly TRBD1 for D (5 bases). V was pared by 5 bases and J by 5 bases, with 10 bases between. Germline CDR1 and CDR2: MRHNA and SNTAGT. This CDR3 spans 13 amino acids. The CDR3: CASSTGLNNEQFF. DNA for the CDR3: TGTGCCAGCAGTACAGGTTTGAACAATGAGCAGTTCTTC.

The chain employs TRBV5-4 and TRBJ2-7; 8 bases map to TRBD1. CDR3 length: 13 amino acids. With 4 bases clipped from V and 3 bases from J, the junction kept 3 bases outside the gene matches. Germline V gene lookup returns CDR1 SGHNT and CDR2 YYREEE (reference sequence). CDR3 sequence: CASSTGTGYEQYF. The CDR3 bases are TGTGCCAGCAGCACCGGGACAGGCTACGAGCAGTACTTC.

This clonotype was counted at least ten times. In nucleotides, the CDR3 is TGCAGCGTGAATAGCGGGAGGATCCCAGATACGCAGTATTTT. It is translated as CSVNSGRIPDTQYF. The J gene is TRBJ2-3, the V gene TRBV29-1, with TRBD2 matching 10 bases. The germline V gene has CDR1 SQVTM and CDR2 ANQGSEA. The V and J ends lost 6 bases and 4 bases, in that order; junction bases with no gene match: 7. This CDR3 has 14 amino acids.

CDR3 nucleotides: TGTGCCAGCTCACCACTAGGGACAGACCAGTATGGCTACACCTTC. Translated, it gives CASSPLGTDQYGYTF. The chain employs TRBV18 and TRBJ1-2; TRBD1 matches 7 bases. The CDR3 totals 15 residues. The germline gives CDR1 KGHSH, CDR2 LQKENI. The J segment lost 5 bases and the V segment lost 1 base, leaving 7 bases of the junction unmatched. Variable domain in full (rest from reference TRBV18 and TRBJ1-2): NAGVMQNPRHLVRRRGQEARLRCSPMKGHSHVYWYRQLPEEGLKFMVYLQKENIIDESGMPKERFSAEFPKEGPSILRIQQVVRGDSAAYFCASSPLGTDQYGYTFGSGTRLTVV.

At least ten counts were recorded for this clonotype. This sequence joins TRBV6-2 or TRBV6-3 and TRBJ1-5; no firm D call. Looked up from germline, CDR1 is MNHEY and CDR2 is SVGEGT. Deletions cut 6 bases from V and 10 bases from J, with 19 bases between. This CDR3 is 14 amino acids long. CDR3 residues: CASRNPEVHRPQHF. The DNA for the CDR3 is TGTGCCAGCAGGAACCCTGAGGTTCATCGACCCCAGCATTTT.

This clonotype was observed a handful of times. CDR3 bases: TGTGCCAGCAGCCCTTCCGGAGGGCCAACTAATGAAAAACTGTTTTTT. As protein: CASSPSGGPTNEKLFF. The V and J genes are TRBV6-2 or TRBV6-3 and TRBJ1-4, with D unclear. CDR3 size: 16 residues. Per the germline V gene, CDR1 is MNHEY and CDR2 is SVGEGT. Trimming left V 6 bases short and J 0 bases short, with 14 bases between.

The V and J genes are TRBV20-1 and TRBJ1-2, with unresolved D. Per germline, CDR1 DFQATT and CDR2 SNEGSKA (reference sequence). The CDR3 totals 14 residues. V shed 5 bases and J shed 3 bases, with 16 bases lying between them. CDR3 region: CSAVPGLHHYGYTF. The CDR3 nucleotides are TGCAGTGCTGTTCCCGGGCTCCATCACTATGGCTACACCTTC.

The sample holds a few counts of this clonotype. The CDR3, as DNA: TGTGCCAGCAGCTCGCTTGGGGACAGGGGAGTCGAGCAGTACTTC. This sequence encodes CASSSLGDRGVEQYF. This chain joins TRBV5-6 and TRBJ2-7; TRBD1 aligns across 10 bases. CDR3 length: 15 amino acids. The V gene end was trimmed by 3 bases and the J gene end by 6 bases; junction bases not matched to a gene: 9. Per germline, CDR1 SGHDT and CDR2 YYEEEE.

The J gene is TRBJ2-2, the V gene TRBV11-2; D may be TRBD1 or TRBD2 (5 bases each). This CDR3 spans 14 amino acids. Germline loops: CDR1 SGHAT, CDR2 FQNNGV. Trimming took 5 bases from V and 2 from J, leaving 9 bases between them. In DNA, the CDR3 is TGTGCCAGCAGCCGACGGGGCAACACCGGGGAGCTGTTTTTT. Translation gives CASSRRGNTGELFF.

This clonotype occurred many times. The V and J genes are TRBV29-1 and TRBJ1-1, with a weak D call TRBD1 (6 bases). Deletions cut 5 bases from V and 6 bases from J, with 16 bases between. The CDR3 runs 13 residues. In germline, CDR1 is SQVTM, CDR2 ANQGSEA. The DNA of the CDR3 is TGCAGCGTTAACACAGGGCTTCACTCTGAAGCTTTCTTT. This gives the protein CSVNTGLHSEAFF.

The chain combines TRBV6-6 with TRBJ2-1; 13 bases map to TRBD2. This CDR3 is built from 15 residues. The J segment lost 4 bases and the V segment lost 6 bases, leaving 3 bases of the junction unmatched. Germline CDR1 is MNHNY and CDR2 is SVGAGI (reference sequence). CDR3 bases: TGTGCCAGCAGAGAGGGACTAGCGGGGTACAATGAGCAGTTCTTC. Amino acid sequence: CASREGLAGYNEQFF.

This clonotype was observed a handful of times. This rearrangement joins TRBV20-1 to TRBJ2-7; 7 nucleotides agree with TRBD2. Germline lookup yields CDR1 DFQATT and CDR2 SNEGSKA (reference sequence). CDR3 size: 14 residues. With V trimmed by 6 bases and J by 2 bases, 10 bases remained unmatched. The CDR3 DNA sequence: TGCAGTGCCTTCGGGGGAGGGGCTCCCTACGAGCAGTACTTC. This codes for CSAFGGGAPYEQYF.

As DNA, the CDR3 is TGTGCCAGCAGCTTAGGACTCGGTGAGCAGTTCTTC. Translation gives CASSLGLGEQFF. The rearrangement joins TRBV7-2 to TRBJ2-1; no reliable D call. The CDR3 covers 12 residues. The germline CDR1 and CDR2 sequences are SGHTA and FQGNSA. The germline V and J ends were trimmed by 1 base and 9 bases, with 7 bases remaining between them.

This clonotype appeared a few times. The chain recombines TRBV5-4 with TRBJ1-1; D is unresolved. The V end lost 4 bases, the J end lost 2 bases, and 12 bases lay between the germline ends. The CDR3 loop spans 14 amino acids. Germline V gene sequence: CDR1 SGHNT, CDR2 YYREEE (reference sequence). In DNA form, the CDR3 reads TGTGCCAGCAGCCGCCCGCGGTCCAACACTGAAGCTTTCTTT. Its protein product is CASSRPRSNTEAFF.

Ten or more counts support this clonotype. The gene calls are TRBV10-3 and TRBJ1-2; TRBD1 aligns across 8 bases. The CDR3 totals 16 residues. With V trimmed by 7 bases and J by 8 bases, 18 bases remained unmatched. CDR1 ENHRY and CDR2 SYGVKD come from the germline V gene. CDR3 sequence: CAIKTGAGGASSGYTF. The CDR3 coding sequence is TGTGCCATCAAGACAGGGGCAGGGGGCGCATCTAGCGGCTACACCTTC.

This clonotype has just a few counts. This chain links TRBV29-1 with TRBJ2-1; D is undetermined. Trimming removed 2 bases at V and 5 bases at J, with 4 bases between. CDR1 and CDR2 (germline): SQVTM, ANQGSEA. The CDR3 is made up of 11 amino acids. The CDR3 DNA follows: TGCAGCGTTGAATCCAACAATGAGCAGTTCTTC. Its translation is CSVESNNEQFF.

Remarks on this clonotype: This may come from a read error, since a much larger clone is one base off. The chain recombines TRBV9 with TRBJ1-3; D perhaps matches TRBD1 (5 bases). Germline-derived CDR1 and CDR2 are SGDLS and YYNGEE. Between the trimmed V and J ends, which lost 0 bases and 4 bases, there was a span of 11 bases. There are 15 residues in the CDR3. CDR3 bases: TGTGCCAGCAGCGTAGCGTCAGGGTTCGGAAACACCATATATTTT. This translates into CASSVASGFGNTIYF.

The table lists this clonotype with many counts. V usage is TRBV27 and J usage is TRBJ1-4; D is uncertain. The ends were cut back, 5 bases at V and 8 bases at J, with 12 bases in the middle. CDR1 is MNHEY and CDR2 is SMNVEV in the germline V gene (reference sequence). The CDR3 extends over 13 amino acids. This CDR3 reads CASSARIGEKLFF. CDR3 coding DNA: TGTGCCAGCAGTGCTCGTATTGGGGAAAAACTGTTTTTT.

The chain recombines TRBV4-3 with TRBJ2-3; 8 bases match TRBD2. This CDR3 has 20 amino acids. With 0 bases clipped from V and 1 base from J, the junction kept 15 bases outside the gene matches. From germline, CDR1 is LGHNA and CDR2 YSLEER. The CDR3 DNA sequence: TGCGCCAGCAGCCAAGAGCCCCTAGCGGGCGGGGGGCTCCGCACAGATACGCAGTATTTT. This sequence encodes CASSQEPLAGGGLRTDTQYF.

This clonotype occurred a few times. This chain links TRBV6-5 with TRBJ2-3; D call uncertain. CDR3 length: 13 residues. Germline CDR1 is MNHEY and CDR2 is SVGAGI. V was trimmed by 4 bases and J by 3 bases, leaving 8 bases between them. The DNA for the CDR3 is TGTGCCAGCAGTTCGACCCATACAGATACGCAGTATTTT. Translation: CASSSTHTDTQYF.

This clonotype was observed a few times. The chain joins TRBV2 to TRBJ2-1; 9 positions match TRBD2. The CDR3 length is 13 residues. Germline CDR1 SNHLY, CDR2 FYNNEI. DNA for the CDR3: TGTGCTGAGCTGGCTAGCGGGGAAGTTGAGCAGTTCTTC. It yields the protein CAELASGEVEQFF.

The V gene is TRBV7-3, the J gene TRBJ1-5; a possible D gene is TRBD1 (5 bases). The CDR3 is 13 amino acids. Trimming cost V 2 bases and J 11 bases, with 13 bases left between them. Per germline, CDR1 SGHTA and CDR2 FQGTGA. The DNA for the CDR3 is TGTGCCAGCAGCTTACAACGGGGGATGGCCCAGCATTTT. As protein: CASSLQRGMAQHF.